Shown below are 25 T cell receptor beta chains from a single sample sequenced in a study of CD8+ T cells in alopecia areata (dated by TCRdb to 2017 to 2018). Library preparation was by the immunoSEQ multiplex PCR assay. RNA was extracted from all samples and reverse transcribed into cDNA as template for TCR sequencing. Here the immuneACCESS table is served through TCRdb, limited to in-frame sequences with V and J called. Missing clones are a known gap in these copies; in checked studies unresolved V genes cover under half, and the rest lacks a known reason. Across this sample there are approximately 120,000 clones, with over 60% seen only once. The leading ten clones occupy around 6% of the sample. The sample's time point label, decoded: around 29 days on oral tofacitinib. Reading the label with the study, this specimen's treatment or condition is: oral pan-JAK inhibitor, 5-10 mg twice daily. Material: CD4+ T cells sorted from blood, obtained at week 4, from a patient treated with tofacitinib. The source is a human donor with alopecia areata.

Here the CDR3 reads CASSLDRGRNQPQHF. DNA of the CDR3: TGTGCCAGCAGCCTTGACAGGGGCCGCAATCAGCCCCAGCATTTT. V usage is TRBV2 and J usage is TRBJ1-5, with 8 bases matching TRBD1. This CDR3 contains 15 residues. After removal of 6 bases from V and 2 bases from J, the junction contained 6 bases not matched to a gene. Per germline, CDR1 SNHLY and CDR2 FYNNEI.

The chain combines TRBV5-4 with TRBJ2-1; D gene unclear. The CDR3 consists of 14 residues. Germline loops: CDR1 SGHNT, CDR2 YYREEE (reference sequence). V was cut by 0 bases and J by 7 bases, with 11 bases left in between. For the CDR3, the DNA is TGTGCCAGCAGCTTGGGGCCTAGTGGAAATGAGCAGTTCTTC. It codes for CASSLGPSGNEQFF.

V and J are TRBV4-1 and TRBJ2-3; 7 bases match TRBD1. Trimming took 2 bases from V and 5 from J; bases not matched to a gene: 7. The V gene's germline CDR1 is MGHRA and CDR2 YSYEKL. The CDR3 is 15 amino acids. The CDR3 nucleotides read TGCGCCAGCAGCCAAAGACAGGGATCGGTAGATACGCAGTATTTT. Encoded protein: CASSQRQGSVDTQYF.

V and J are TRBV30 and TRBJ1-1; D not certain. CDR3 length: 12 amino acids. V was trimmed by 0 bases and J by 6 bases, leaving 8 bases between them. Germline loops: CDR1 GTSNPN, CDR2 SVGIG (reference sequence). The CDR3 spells CAWSVLRSEAFF. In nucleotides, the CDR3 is TGTGCCTGGAGTGTACTACGGTCTGAAGCTTTCTTT.

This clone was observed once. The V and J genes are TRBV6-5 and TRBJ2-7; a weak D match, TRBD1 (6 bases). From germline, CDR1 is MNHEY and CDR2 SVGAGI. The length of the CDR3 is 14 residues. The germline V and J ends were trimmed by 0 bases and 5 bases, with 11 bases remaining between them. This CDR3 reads CASSYSRAGDEQYF. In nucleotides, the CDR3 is TGTGCCAGCAGTTACTCGAGGGCAGGGGACGAGCAGTACTTC.

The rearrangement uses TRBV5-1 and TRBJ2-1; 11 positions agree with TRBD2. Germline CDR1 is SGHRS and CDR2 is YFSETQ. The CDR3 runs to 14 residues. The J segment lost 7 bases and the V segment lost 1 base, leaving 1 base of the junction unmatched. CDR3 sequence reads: CASSLSSGGNEQFF. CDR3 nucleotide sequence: TGCGCCAGCAGCTTGTCTAGCGGGGGGAATGAGCAGTTCTTC.

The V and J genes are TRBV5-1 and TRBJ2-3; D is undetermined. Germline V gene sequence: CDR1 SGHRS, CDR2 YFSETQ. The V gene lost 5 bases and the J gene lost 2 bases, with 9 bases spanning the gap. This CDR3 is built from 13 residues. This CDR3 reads CASSFSFTDTQYF. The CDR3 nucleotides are TGCGCCAGCAGTTTCTCCTTCACAGATACGCAGTATTTT.

The CDR3 sequence is CASSLQRETQYF. CDR3 DNA sequence: TGTGCCAGCAGCTTACAGCGGGAGACCCAGTACTTC. V and J are TRBV7-2 and TRBJ2-5, with D possibly being TRBD2 (5 bases). The CDR3 is made up of 12 amino acids. The V gene's germline CDR1 is SGHTA and CDR2 FQGNSA. The ends were cut back, 2 bases at V and 5 bases at J, with 6 bases in the middle.

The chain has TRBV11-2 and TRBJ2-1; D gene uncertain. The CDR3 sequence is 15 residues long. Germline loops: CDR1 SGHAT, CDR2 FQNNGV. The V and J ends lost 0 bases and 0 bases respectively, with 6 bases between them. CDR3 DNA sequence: TGTGCCAGCAGCTTAGATCAAAGCTCCTACAATGAGCAGTTCTTC. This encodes CASSLDQSSYNEQFF.

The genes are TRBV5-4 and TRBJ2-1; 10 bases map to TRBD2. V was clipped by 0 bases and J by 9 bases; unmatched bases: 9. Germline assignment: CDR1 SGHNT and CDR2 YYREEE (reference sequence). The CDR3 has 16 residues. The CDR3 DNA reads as TGTGCCAGCAGCTTGGAAAGCGGGAGGGCCATTAGTGAGCAGTTCTTC. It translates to CASSLESGRAISEQFF.

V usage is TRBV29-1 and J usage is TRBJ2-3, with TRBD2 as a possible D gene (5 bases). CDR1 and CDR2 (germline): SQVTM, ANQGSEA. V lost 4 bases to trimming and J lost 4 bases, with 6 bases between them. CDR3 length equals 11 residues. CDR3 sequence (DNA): TGCAGCGTTGCCGGGGCAGATACGCAGTATTTT. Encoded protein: CSVAGADTQYF.

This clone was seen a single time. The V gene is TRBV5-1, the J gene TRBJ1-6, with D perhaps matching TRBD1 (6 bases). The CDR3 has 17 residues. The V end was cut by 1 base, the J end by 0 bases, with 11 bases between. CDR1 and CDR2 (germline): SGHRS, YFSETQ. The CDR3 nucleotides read TGCGCCAGCAGCTTGACAGGGATTAGCTCCTATAATTCACCCCTCCACTTT. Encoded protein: CASSLTGISSYNSPLHF.

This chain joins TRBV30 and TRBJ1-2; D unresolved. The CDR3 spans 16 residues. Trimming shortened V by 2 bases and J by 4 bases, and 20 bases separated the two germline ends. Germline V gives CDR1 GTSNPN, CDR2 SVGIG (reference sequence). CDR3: CAWSRRIAGGSYGYTF. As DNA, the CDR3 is TGTGCCTGGAGTAGGCGAATCGCAGGTGGTTCCTATGGCTACACCTTC.

CDR3 nucleotide sequence: TGTGCCATCAGTTCGCAGGGGGCGTCCTACGAGCAGTACTTC. Its translation: CAISSQGASYEQYF. This chain uses TRBV10-3 with TRBJ2-7; 8 bases are a match to TRBD1. The CDR3 has 14 amino acids. Germline V gene lookup returns CDR1 ENHRY and CDR2 SYGVKD. V was pared by 5 bases and J by 1 base, with 4 bases of the junction left unmatched.

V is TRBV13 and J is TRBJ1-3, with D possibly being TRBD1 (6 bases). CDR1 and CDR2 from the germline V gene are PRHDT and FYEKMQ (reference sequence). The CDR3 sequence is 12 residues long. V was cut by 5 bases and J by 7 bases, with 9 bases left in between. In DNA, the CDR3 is TGTGCCAGCAGCAGAGGGGGTAACACCATATATTTT. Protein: CASSRGGNTIYF.

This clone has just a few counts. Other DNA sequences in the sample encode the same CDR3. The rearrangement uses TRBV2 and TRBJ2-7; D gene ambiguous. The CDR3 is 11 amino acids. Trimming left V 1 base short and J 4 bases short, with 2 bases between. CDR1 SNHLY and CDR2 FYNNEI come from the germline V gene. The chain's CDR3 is CASSEEYEQYF. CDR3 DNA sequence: TGTGCCAGCAGTGAAGAATACGAGCAGTACTTC.

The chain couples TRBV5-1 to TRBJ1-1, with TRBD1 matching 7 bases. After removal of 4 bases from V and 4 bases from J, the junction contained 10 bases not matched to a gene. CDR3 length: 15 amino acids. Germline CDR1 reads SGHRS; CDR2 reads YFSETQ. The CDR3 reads CASSLQQGRGTEAFF. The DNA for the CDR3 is TGCGCCAGCAGCCTCCAACAGGGGAGAGGCACTGAAGCTTTCTTT.

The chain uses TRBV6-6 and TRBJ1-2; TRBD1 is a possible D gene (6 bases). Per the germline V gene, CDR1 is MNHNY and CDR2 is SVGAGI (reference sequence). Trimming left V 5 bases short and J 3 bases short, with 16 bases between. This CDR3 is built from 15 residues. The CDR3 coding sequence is TGTGCCAGCAGTCGGCGACAGACAGGACACTATGGCTACACCTTC. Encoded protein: CASSRRQTGHYGYTF.

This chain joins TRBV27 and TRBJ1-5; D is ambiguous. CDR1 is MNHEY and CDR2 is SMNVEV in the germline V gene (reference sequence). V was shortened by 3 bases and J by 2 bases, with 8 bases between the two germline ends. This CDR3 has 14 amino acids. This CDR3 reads CASSFNGGNQPQHF. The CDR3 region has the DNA TGTGCCAGCAGTTTCAATGGGGGCAATCAGCCCCAGCATTTT.

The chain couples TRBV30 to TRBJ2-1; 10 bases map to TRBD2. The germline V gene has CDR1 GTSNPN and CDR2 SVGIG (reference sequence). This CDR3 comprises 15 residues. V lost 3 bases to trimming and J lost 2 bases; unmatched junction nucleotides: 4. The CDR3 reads CAWSGLAAPYNEQFF. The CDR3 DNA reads TGTGCCTGGAGCGGACTAGCGGCCCCCTACAATGAGCAGTTCTTC.

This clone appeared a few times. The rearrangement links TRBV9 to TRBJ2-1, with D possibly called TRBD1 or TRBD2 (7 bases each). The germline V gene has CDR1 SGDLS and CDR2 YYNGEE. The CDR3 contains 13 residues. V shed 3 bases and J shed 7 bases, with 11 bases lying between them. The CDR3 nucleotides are TGTGCCAGCAGCGCAGGGGGGGAGAATGAGCAGTTCTTC. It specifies CASSAGGENEQFF.

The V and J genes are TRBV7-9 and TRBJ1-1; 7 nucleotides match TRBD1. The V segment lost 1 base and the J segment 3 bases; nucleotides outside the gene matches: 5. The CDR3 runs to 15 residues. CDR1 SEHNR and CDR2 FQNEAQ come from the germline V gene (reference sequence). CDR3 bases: TGTGCCAGCAGCTTAGTAGGGGGCGGCCACACTGAAGCTTTCTTT. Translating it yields CASSLVGGGHTEAFF.

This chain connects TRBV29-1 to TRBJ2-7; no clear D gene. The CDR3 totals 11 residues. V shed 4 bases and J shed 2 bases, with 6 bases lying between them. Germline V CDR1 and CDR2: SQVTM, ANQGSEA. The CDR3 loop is CSVVKAYEQYF. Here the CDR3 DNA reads TGCAGCGTTGTGAAGGCCTACGAGCAGTACTTC.

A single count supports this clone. CDR3 protein: CAGGDAEAFF. CDR3 DNA: TGTGCCGGAGGGGACGCTGAAGCTTTCTTT. The rearrangement joins TRBV30 to TRBJ1-1, with TRBD1 as a possible D gene (5 bases). The CDR3 has 10 amino acids. Germline lookup yields CDR1 GTSNPN and CDR2 SVGIG (reference sequence). The ends were cut back, 8 bases at V and 6 bases at J, with 10 bases in the middle.

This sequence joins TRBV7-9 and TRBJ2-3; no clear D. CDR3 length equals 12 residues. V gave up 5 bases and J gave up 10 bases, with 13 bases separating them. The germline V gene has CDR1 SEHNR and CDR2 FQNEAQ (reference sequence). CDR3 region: CASSPTSRAQYF. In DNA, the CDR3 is TGTGCCAGCAGCCCGACTTCCCGGGCGCAGTATTTT.